This T cell receptor beta chain is drawn from a study of T-cell memory formation after mild COVID-19. V was clipped by 1 base and J by 6 bases, with 10 bases between them. From germline, CDR1 is SGHVS and CDR2 FQNEAQ. CDR3 length equals 15 residues. TCRdb reprocessed the 5' RACE reads via MiXCR and lists one record per CDR3 protein. The repertoire holds hundreds of thousands of distinct CDR3 sequences, with about 20% as singletons. General study findings and limits: Among clones peaking at day 37 in the second wave, SARS-CoV-2 specificity remained unconfirmed. Later expanders leaned CD4+, whereas day 15 to 85 contracting clones were balanced CD4/CD8. Detection of some responders pre-infection suggested pre-existing cross-reactive memory T cells participated.

On this clonotype: Antigen: not known.

Sequences were obtained from PBMCs or a T cell subset sorted from them (not recorded which). V is TRBV7-8 and J is TRBJ1-6; D is undetermined. The TCR was taken from an adult woman who had mild COVID-19 (a few samples of this study predate the infection). Cell type and time point are not known. The chain's CDR3 is CASSLGGLGNSPLHF. The CDR3 region has the DNA TGTGCCAGCAGCTTAGGAGGTCTCGGTAATTCACCCCTCCACTTT.